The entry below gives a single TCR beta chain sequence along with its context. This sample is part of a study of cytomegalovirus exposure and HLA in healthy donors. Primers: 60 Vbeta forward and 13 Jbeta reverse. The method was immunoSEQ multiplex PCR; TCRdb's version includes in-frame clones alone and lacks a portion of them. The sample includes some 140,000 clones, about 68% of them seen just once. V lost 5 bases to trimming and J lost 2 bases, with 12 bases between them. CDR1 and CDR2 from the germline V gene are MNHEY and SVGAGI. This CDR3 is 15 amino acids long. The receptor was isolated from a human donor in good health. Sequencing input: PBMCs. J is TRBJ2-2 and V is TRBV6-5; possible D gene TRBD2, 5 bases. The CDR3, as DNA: TGTGCCAGCAGTCCCGGGATTAGAAACACCGGGGAGCTGTTTTTT. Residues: CASSPGIRNTGELFF.